What follows are 2 T cell receptor beta chains derived from one specimen sequenced in a study of T-cell reconstitution after alpha-beta-depleted transplantation in children (dated by TCRdb to the mid-2010s). Library method: PCR. The run used an Illumina HiSeq 2500. Molecular barcoding was employed in the preparation of TCR libraries, with unique molecular identifiers being used to normalize TCRbeta repertoire quantification. TCRdb trimmed the raw reads at Q25, called clones with MiXCR and kept productive beta chains. Here each entry gathers all rows of one CDR3 protein and keeps the most common genes and DNA. This sample gives just under 550,000 distinct CDR3 sequences in total; around 16% of them show up just once. In total, the top ten clones hold more than 2.5% of the sample. The sequenced sample was PBMCs from the stem cell graft donor, obtained from the stem cell graft. All receptors derive from a human donor who donated a stem cell graft to a child with acute lymphoblastic leukemia.

The rearrangement uses TRBV6-2 or TRBV6-3 and TRBJ2-7; 7 bases map to TRBD1. This CDR3 comprises 13 residues. CDR1 is MNHEY and CDR2 is SVGEGT in the germline V gene. V gave up 6 bases and J gave up 8 bases; unmatched junction bases: 10. The CDR3 coding sequence is TGTGCCAGCAGACCCGGGACAGCGAGCAAGCAGTACTTC. Its protein is CASRPGTASKQYF.

The rearrangement links TRBV7-6 to TRBJ2-7; TRBD2 matches at 8 bases. CDR1 and CDR2 from the germline V gene are SGHVS and FNYEAQ. The CDR3 has 15 residues. Trimming at V came to 1 base and at J to 3 bases, leaving 5 bases not matched to a gene. In nucleotides, the CDR3 is TGTGCCAGCAGCTTAGGGCTAGCGGGTTACTACGAGCAGTACTTC. Its protein is CASSLGLAGYYEQYF.